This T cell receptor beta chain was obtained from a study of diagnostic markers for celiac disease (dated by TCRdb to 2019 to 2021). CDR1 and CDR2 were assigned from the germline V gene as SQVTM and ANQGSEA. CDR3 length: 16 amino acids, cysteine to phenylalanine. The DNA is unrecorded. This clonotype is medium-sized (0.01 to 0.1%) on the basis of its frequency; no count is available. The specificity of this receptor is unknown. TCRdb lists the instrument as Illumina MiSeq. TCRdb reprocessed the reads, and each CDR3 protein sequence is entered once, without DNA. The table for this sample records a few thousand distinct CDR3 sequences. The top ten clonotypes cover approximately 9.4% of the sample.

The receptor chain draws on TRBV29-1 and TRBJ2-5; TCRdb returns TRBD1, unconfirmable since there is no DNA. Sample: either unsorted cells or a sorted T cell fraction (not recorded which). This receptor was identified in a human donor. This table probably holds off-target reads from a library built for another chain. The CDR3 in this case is CSVEARGLPFGETQYF.